This TCR beta chain was found in a study of CD8+CD57+ T cells in acquired aplastic anemia. Study context: Sorted CD4+ and CD8+ cells gave an average of roughly 3.3 ug of DNA.

Note on this clonotype: What it recognizes is unknown. It is unclear where the CDR3 begins or ends on the DNA, so no DNA is shown, and the CDR3 is as TCRdb lists it.

General study findings and limits: CD8+ Simpson's diversity showed no significant patient-control difference. There were over 25 CD8+ CDR3 sequences that occurred in both patients and controls.

Including both end residues, the CDR3 is 12 amino acids long. The germline V gene has CDR1 SGHVS and CDR2 FQNEAQ. Sequencing was done on patients that had shown CD8+CD57+ cell expansion by flow cytometry. Receipt of therapy had not occurred in any patient by the time of blood sampling. Profiling of TCR beta VDJ combinations and CDR3 sequences used genomic DNA as template. TCRdb re-called the reads through MiXCR, storing one row per CDR3 protein. The sample holds 200,000 to 300,000 distinct CDR3 sequences, 82% seen once. This clonotype was sampled from a human donor with aplastic anemia. This chain joins TRBV7-8 and TRBJ2-5. Source material: sorted CD4+, CD8+, or CD8+CD57+ T cells (not recorded which) from PBMCs. The CDR3 spells CASSVAGGTETF.